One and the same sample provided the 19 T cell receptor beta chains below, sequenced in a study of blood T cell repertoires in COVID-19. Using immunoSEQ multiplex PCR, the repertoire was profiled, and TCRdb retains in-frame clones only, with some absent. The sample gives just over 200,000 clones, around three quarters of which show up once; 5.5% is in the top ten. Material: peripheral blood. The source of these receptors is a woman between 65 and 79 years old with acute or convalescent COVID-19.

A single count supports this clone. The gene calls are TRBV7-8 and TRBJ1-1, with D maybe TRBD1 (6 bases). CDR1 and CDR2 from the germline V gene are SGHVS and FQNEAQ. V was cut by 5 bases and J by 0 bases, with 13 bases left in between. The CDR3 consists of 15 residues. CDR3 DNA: TGTGCCAGCAGCGTACCGGGACACCTGAACACTGAAGCTTTCTTT. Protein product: CASSVPGHLNTEAFF.

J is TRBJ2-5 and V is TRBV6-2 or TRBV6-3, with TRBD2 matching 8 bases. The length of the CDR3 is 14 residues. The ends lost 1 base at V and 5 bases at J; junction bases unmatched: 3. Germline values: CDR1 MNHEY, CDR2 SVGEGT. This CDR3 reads CASSYLPGGETQYF. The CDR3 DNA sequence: TGTGCCAGCAGTTACTTGCCGGGAGGGGAGACCCAGTACTTC.

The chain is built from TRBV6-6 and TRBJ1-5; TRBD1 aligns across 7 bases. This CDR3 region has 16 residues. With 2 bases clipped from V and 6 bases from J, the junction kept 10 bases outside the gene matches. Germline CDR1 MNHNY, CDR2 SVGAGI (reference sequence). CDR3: CASSYPTTGNGQPQHF. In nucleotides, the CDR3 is TGTGCCAGCAGTTACCCCACGACAGGGAACGGTCAGCCCCAGCATTTT.

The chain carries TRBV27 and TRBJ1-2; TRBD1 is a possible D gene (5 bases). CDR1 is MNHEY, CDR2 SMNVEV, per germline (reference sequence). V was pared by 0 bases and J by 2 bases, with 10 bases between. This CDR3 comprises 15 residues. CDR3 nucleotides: TGTGCCAGCAGTTTATCAGGGACTAGGAACTATGGCTACACCTTC. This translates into CASSLSGTRNYGYTF.

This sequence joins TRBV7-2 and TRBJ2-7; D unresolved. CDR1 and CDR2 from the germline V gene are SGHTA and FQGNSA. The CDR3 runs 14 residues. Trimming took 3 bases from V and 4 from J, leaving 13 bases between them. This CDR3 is CASSLGPAMYEQYF. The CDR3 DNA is TGTGCCAGCAGCTTGGGCCCCGCTATGTACGAGCAGTACTTC.

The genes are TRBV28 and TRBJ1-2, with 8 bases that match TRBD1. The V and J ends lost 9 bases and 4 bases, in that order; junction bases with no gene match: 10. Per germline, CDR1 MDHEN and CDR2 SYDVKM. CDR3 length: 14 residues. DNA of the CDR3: TGTGCCAGTGGGACAGGCGAGCCTCTCTATGGCTACACCTTC. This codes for CASGTGEPLYGYTF.

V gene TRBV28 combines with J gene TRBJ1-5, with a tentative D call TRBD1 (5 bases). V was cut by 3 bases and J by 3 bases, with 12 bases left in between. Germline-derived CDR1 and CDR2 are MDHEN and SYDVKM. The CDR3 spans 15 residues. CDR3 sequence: CASSFGQGNNQPQHF. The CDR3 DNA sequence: TGTGCCAGCAGTTTCGGGCAGGGCAACAATCAGCCCCAGCATTTT.

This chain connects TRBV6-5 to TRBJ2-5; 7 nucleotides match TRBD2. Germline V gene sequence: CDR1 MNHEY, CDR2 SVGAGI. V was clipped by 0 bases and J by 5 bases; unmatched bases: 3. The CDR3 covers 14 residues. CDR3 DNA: TGTGCCAGCAGTTACTCTTCCGGGGGGGAGACCCAGTACTTC. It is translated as CASSYSSGGETQYF.

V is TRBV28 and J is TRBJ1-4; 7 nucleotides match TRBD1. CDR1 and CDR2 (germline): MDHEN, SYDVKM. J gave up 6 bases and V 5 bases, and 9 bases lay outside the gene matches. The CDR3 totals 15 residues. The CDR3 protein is CASSPNRGHDEKLFF. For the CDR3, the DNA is TGTGCCAGCAGTCCAAACAGGGGCCATGATGAAAAACTGTTTTTT.

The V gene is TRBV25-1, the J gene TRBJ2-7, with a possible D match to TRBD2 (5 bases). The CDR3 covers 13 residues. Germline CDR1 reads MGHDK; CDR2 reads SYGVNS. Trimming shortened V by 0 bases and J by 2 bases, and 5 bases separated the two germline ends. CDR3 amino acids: CASSEYGTYEQYF. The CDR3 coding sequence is TGTGCCAGCAGTGAATACGGGACCTACGAGCAGTACTTC.

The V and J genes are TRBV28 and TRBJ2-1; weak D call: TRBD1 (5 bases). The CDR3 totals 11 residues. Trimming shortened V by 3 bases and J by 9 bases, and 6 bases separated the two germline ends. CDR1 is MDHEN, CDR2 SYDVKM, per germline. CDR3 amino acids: CASSFRAEQFF. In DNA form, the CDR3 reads TGTGCCAGCAGTTTCAGGGCTGAGCAGTTCTTC. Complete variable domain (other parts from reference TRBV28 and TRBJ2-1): DVKVTQSSRYLVKRTGEKVFLECVQDMDHENMFWYRQDPGLGLRLIYFSYDVKMKEKGDIPEGYSVSREKKERFSLILESASTNQTSMYLCASSFRAEQFFGPGTRLTVL.

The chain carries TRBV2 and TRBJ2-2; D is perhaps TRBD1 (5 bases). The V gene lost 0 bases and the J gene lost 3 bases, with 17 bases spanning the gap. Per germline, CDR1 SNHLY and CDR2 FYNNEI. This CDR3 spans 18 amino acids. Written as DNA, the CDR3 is TGTGCCAGCAGTGAAGCGCGTTTAGGGGTGGGCGACACCGGGGAGCTGTTTTTT. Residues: CASSEARLGVGDTGELFF. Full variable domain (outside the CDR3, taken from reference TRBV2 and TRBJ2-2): EPEVTQTPSHQVTQMGQEVILRCVPISNHLYFYWYRQILGQKVEFLVSFYNNEISEKSEIFDDQFSVERPDGSNFTLKIRSTKLEDSAMYFCASSEARLGVGDTGELFFGEGSRLTVL.

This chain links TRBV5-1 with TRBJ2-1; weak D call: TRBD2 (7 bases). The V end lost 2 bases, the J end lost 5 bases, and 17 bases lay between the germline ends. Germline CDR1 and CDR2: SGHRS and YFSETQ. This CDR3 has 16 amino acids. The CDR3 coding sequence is TGCGCCAGCAGCTTCCTCCGGGGGGCGGAAAACAATGAGCAGTTCTTC. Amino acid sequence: CASSFLRGAENNEQFF.

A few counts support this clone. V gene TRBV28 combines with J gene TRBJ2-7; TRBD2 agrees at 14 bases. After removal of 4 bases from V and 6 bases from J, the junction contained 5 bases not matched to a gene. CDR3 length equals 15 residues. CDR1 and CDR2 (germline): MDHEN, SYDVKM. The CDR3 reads CASSSGTSGRGEQYF. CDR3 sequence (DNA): TGTGCCAGCAGTTCCGGGACTAGCGGGAGAGGCGAGCAGTACTTC.

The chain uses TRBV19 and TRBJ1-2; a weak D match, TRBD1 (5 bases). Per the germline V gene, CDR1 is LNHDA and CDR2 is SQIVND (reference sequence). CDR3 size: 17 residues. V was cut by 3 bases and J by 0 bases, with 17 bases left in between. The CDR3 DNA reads TGTGCCAGTAGTATGAGTACTCGGGGGACGGCTAACTATGGCTACACCTTC. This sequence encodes CASSMSTRGTANYGYTF.

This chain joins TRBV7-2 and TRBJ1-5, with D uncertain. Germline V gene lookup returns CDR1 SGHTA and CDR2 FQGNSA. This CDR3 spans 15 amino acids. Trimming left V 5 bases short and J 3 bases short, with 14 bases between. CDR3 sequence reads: CASSPTQQYNQPQHF. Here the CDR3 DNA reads TGTGCCAGCAGCCCAACCCAACAATACAATCAGCCCCAGCATTTT.

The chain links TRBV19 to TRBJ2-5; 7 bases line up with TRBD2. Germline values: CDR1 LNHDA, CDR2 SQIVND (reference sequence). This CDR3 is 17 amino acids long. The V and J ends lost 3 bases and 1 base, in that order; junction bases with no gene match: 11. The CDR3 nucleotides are TGTGCCAGTAGTATTGGGGGGGTGGGGACCTTCCAAGAGACCCAGTACTTC. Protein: CASSIGGVGTFQETQYF.

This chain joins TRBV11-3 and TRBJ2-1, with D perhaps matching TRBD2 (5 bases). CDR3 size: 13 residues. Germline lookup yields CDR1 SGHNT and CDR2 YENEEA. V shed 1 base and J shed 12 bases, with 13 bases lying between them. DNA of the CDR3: TGTGCCAGCAGCTTAGGGCTAGCTGATCGGCAGTTCTTC. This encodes CASSLGLADRQFF.

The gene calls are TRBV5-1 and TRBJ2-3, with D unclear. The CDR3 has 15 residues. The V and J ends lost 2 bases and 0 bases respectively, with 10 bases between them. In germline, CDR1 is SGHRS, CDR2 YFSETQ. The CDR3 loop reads CASSFASTSTDTQYF. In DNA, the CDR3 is TGCGCCAGCAGCTTCGCCTCGACTAGCACAGATACGCAGTATTTT.